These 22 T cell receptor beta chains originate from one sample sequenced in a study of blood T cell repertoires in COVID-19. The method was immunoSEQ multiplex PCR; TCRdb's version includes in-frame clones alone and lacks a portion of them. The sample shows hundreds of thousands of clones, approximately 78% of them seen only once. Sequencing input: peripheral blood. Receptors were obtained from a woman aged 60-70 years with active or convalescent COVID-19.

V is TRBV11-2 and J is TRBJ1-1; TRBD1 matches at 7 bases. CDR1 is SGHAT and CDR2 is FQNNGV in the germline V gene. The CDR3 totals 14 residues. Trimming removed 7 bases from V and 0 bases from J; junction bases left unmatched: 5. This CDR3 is CASTWTGVNTEAFF. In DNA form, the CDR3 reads TGTGCCAGCACCTGGACAGGTGTGAACACTGAAGCTTTCTTT.

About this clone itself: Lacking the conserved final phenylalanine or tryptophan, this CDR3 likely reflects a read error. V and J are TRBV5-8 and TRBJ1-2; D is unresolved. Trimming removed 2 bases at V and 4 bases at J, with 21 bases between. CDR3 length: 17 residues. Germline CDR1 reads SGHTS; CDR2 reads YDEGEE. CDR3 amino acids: CASSFSGRLAGGYGYTL. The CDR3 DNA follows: TGTGCCAGCAGCTTCTCGGGGAGGTTAGCTGGTGGCTATGGCTACACCCTC.

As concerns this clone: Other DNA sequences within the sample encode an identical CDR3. The CDR3 loop reads CASSFSGLNTGELFF. For the CDR3, the DNA is TGTGCCAGCAGCTTTTCAGGGCTTAACACCGGGGAGCTGTTTTTT. This chain uses TRBV7-3 with TRBJ2-2; maybe TRBD1 (5 bases). In germline, CDR1 is SGHTA, CDR2 FQGTGA. Trimming took off 3 bases at V and 2 bases at J, with 10 bases between the two ends. This CDR3 has 15 amino acids.

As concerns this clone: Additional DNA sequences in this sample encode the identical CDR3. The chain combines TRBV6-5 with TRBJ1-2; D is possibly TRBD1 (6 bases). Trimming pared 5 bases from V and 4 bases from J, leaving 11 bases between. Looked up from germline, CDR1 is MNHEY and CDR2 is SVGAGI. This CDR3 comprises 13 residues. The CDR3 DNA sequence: TGTGCCAGCAGTCCGGGACAAGCCTATGGCTACACCTTC. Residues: CASSPGQAYGYTF.

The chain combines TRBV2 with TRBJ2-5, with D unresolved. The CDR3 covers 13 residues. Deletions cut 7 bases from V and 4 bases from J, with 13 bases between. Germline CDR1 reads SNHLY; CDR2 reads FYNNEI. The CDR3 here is CASMARRGETQYF. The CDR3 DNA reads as TGTGCCAGCATGGCCCGAAGAGGAGAGACCCAGTACTTC. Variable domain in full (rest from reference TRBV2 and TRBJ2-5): EPEVTQTPSHQVTQMGQEVILRCVPISNHLYFYWYRQILGQKVEFLVSFYNNEISEKSEIFDDQFSVERPDGSNFTLKIRSTKLEDSAMYFCASMARRGETQYFGPGTRLLVL.

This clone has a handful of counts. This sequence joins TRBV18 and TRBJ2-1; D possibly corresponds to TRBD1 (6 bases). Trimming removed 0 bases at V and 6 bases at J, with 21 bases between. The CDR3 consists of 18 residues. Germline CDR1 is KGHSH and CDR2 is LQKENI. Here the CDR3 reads CASSPPGQTTALRNEQFF. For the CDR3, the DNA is TGTGCCAGCTCACCACCCGGACAGACTACTGCCCTCCGCAATGAGCAGTTCTTC.

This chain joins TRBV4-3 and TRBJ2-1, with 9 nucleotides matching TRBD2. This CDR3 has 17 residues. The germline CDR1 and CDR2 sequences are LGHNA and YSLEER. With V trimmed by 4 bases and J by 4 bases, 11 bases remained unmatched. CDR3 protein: CASSPSGGLARYNEQFF. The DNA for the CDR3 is TGCGCCAGCAGCCCCTCGGGAGGACTAGCGAGATACAATGAGCAGTTCTTC.

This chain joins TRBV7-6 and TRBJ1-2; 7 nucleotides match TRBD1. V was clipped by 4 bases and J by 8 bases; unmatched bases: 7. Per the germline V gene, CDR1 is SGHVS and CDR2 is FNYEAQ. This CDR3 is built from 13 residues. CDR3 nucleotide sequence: TGTGCCAGCAGCTCAGACAGGGTCGGCGGCTACACCTTC. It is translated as CASSSDRVGGYTF.

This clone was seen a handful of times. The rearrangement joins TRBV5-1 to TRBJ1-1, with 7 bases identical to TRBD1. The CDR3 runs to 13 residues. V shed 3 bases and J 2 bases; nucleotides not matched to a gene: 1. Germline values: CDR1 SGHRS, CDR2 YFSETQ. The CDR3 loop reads CASSWDSNTEAFF. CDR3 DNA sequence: TGCGCCAGCAGCTGGGACAGCAACACTGAAGCTTTCTTT.

The DNA for the CDR3 is TGCGCCAGCAGCCCCACAGGGTCCAATCAGCCCCAGCATTTT. Amino acids: CASSPTGSNQPQHF. The genes are TRBV10-2 and TRBJ1-5; possible D gene TRBD1, 6 bases. CDR1 and CDR2 from the germline V gene are WSHSY and SAAADI. Trimming took off 6 bases at V and 3 bases at J, with 12 bases between the two ends. The CDR3 length is 14 residues.

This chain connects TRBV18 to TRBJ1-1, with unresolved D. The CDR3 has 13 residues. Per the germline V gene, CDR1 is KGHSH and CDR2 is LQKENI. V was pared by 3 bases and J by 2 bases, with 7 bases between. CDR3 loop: CASSPWTNTEAFF. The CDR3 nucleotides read TGTGCCAGCTCACCCTGGACTAACACTGAAGCTTTCTTT. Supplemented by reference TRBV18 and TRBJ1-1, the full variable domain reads NAGVMQNPRHLVRRRGQEARLRCSPMKGHSHVYWYRQLPEEGLKFMVYLQKENIIDESGMPKERFSAEFPKEGPSILRIQQVVRGDSAAYFCASSPWTNTEAFFGQGTRLTVV.

The CDR3 sequence: CASSQGFGTSGRTYNEQFF. CDR3 sequence (DNA): TGTGCCAGCAGCCAAGGGTTCGGGACTAGCGGGCGGACCTACAATGAGCAGTTCTTC. This chain links TRBV4-2 with TRBJ2-1, with TRBD2 matching over 12 bases. The germline CDR1 and CDR2 sequences are LGHNA and YNFKEQ. This CDR3 spans 19 amino acids. V trimming: 1 base; J trimming: 2 bases; junction bases outside the gene matches: 9.

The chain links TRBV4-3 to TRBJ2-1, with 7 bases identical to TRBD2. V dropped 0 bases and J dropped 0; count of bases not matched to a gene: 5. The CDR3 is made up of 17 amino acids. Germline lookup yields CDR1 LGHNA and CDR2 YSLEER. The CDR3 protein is CASSQDLGGSSYNEQFF. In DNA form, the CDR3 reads TGCGCCAGCAGCCAAGATTTGGGGGGGAGCTCCTACAATGAGCAGTTCTTC.

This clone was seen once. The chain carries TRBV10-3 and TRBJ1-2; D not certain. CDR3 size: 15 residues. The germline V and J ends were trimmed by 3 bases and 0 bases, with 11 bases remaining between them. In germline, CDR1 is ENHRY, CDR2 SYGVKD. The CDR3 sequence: CAISDQGLPNYGYTF. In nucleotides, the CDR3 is TGTGCCATCAGTGACCAAGGACTACCTAACTATGGCTACACCTTC.

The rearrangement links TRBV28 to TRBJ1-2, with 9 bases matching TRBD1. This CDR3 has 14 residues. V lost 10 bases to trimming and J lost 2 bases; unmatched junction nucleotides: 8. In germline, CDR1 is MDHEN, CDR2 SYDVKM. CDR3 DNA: TGTGCCACACCACAGGGGGCGGGCAACTATGGCTACACCTTC. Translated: CATPQGAGNYGYTF.

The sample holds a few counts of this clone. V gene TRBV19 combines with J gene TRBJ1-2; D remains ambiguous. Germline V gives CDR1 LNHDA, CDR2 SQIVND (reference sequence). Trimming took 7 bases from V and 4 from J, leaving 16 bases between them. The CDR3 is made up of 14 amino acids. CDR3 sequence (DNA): TGTGCCAGTACCCTCTCAGGCAGATTCTATGGCTACACCTTC. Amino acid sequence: CASTLSGRFYGYTF.

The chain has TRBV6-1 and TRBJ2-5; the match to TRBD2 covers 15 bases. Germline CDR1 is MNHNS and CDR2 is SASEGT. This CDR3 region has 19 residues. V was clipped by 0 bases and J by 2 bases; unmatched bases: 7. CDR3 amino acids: CASSEAPGLAGGRQETQYF. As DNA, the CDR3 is TGTGCCAGCAGTGAAGCGCCTGGACTAGCGGGGGGGCGGCAAGAGACCCAGTACTTC.

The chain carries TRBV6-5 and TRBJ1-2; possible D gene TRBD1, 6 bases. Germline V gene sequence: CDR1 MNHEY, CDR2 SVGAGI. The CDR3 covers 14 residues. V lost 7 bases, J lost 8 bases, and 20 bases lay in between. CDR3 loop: CASTLQGAVGGYTF. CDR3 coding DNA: TGTGCCAGCACCTTACAGGGTGCCGTGGGCGGCTACACCTTC.

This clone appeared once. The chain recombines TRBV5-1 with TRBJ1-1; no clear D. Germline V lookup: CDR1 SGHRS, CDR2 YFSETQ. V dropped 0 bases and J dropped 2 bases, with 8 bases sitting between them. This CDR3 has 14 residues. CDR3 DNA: TGCGCCAGCAGCTTGGTGGCGGTAAACACTGAAGCTTTCTTT. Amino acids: CASSLVAVNTEAFF. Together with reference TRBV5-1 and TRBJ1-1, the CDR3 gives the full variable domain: KAGVTQTPRYLIKTRGQQVTLSCSPISGHRSVSWYQQTPGQGLQFLFEYFSETQRNKGNFPGRFSGRQFSNSRSEMNVSTLELGDSALYLCASSLVAVNTEAFFGQGTRLTVV.

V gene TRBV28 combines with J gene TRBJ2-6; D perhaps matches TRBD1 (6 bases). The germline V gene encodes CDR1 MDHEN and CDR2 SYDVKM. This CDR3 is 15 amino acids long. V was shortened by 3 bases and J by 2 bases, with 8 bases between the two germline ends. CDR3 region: CASSFEGAGANVLTF. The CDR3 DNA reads TGTGCCAGCAGTTTTGAGGGGGCTGGGGCCAACGTCCTGACTTTC.

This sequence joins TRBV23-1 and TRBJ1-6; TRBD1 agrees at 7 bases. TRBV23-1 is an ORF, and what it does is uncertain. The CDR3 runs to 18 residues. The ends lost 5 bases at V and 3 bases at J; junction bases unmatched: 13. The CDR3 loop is CASSKEGPRGNYNSPLHF. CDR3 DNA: TGCGCCAGCAGTAAGGAAGGCCCCAGGGGGAACTATAATTCACCCCTCCACTTT.

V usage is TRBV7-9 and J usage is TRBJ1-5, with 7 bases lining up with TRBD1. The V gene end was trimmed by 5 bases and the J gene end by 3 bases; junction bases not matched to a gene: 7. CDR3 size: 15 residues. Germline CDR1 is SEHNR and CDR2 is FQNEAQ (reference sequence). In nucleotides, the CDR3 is TGTGCCAGCAGCCTTACAGGGGCTGACAATCAGCCCCAGCATTTT. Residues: CASSLTGADNQPQHF.